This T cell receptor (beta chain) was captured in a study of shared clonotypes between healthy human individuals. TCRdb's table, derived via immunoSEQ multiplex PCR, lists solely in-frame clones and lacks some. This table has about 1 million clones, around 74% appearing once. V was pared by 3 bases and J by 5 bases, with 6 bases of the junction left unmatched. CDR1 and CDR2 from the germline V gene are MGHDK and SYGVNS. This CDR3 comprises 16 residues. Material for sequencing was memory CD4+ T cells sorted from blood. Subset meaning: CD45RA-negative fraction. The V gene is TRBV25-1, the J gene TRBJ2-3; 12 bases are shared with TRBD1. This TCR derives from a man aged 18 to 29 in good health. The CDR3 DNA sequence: TGTGCCAGCAGTGATTTGGGGACAGGGGGCCTAGATACGCAGTATTTT. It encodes CASSDLGTGGLDTQYF.